The rows below give T cell receptor beta chains drawn from one sample of a study of blood T cells in healthy people across ages. TCRdb itself ran the 5' RACE reads through MiXCR, one entry per CDR3 protein. The sample has approximately 730,000 distinct CDR3 sequences; roughly two fifths are singletons. The sample comprised blood. Receptors originate from an older woman in good health. The CDR3 runs from the conserved cysteine through the conserved F or W. Each record gives: D gene, clone size, J gene, V gene, CDR3 DNA, CDR3 protein. A D gene is named only where the DNA matches it firmly. For some rows the clone size is stated as once, few or many, or as a class when expanded; others skip it.

D: TRBD2; size: NA; J: TRBJ2-5; V: TRBV12-3/TRBV12-4; DNA: TGTGCCAGCAGTTCCCGGACTAGCGGGCGATATGAAGAGACCCAGTACTTC; CDR3: CASSSRTSGRYEETQYF
D: NA; size: NA; J: TRBJ2-1; V: TRBV7-3; DNA: TGTGCCAGCAGCTTCACCAGGGGCAATGAGCAGTTCTTC; CDR3: CASSFTRGNEQFF
D: NA; size: NA; J: TRBJ2-5; V: TRBV19; DNA: TGTGCCAGTCGACAGGCTGGGGAGACCCAGTACTTC; CDR3: CASRQAGETQYF
D: TRBD1; size: NA; J: TRBJ1-5; V: TRBV3-1; DNA: TGTGCCAGCAGCCTGGGGACAGTGAATAGCAATCAGCCCCAGCATTTT; CDR3: CASSLGTVNSNQPQHF
D: NA; size: NA; J: TRBJ2-1; V: TRBV5-1; DNA: TGCGCCAGCAGGCAGGGATCTAATGAGCAGTTCTTC; CDR3: CASRQGSNEQFF
D: TRBD2; size: NA; J: TRBJ2-7; V: TRBV10-3; DNA: TGTGCCATCAGTGAGGGGGACTACTCCAACTACGAGCAGTACTTC; CDR3: CAISEGDYSNYEQYF
D: NA; size: NA; J: TRBJ1-5; V: TRBV7-2; DNA: TGTGCCAGCAGCTTAGGGGGGAGAGAGGAGCAGCCCCAGCATTTT; CDR3: CASSLGGREEQPQHF
D: NA; size: NA; J: TRBJ2-7; V: TRBV27; DNA: TGTGCCAGCAGTTTATCGCCCGGGTTGGGCGAGCAGTACTTC; CDR3: CASSLSPGLGEQYF
D: TRBD2; size: many; J: TRBJ2-3; V: TRBV7-2; DNA: TGTGCCAGCAGCTTAGAGGGACTAGCGGGAGTGGGAGATACGCAGTATTTT; CDR3: CASSLEGLAGVGDTQYF
D: NA; size: NA; J: TRBJ1-5; V: TRBV5-1; DNA: TGCGCCAGCAGCTTGGATGCGGCCCCAGGGCAGCCCCAGCATTTT; CDR3: CASSLDAAPGQPQHF
D: TRBD1; size: NA; J: TRBJ2-1; V: TRBV7-3; DNA: TGTGCCAGCAGCTTACGGGGGACAGGGGTGAACAATGAGCAGTTCTTC; CDR3: CASSLRGTGVNNEQFF
D: TRBD1; size: few; J: TRBJ2-3; V: TRBV27; DNA: TGTGCCAGCAGTTCCGACAGGGGGGCAGATACGCAGTATTTT; CDR3: CASSSDRGADTQYF
D: NA; size: few; J: TRBJ1-1; V: TRBV21-1; DNA: TGTGCCAGCAGCAAAGCCGGGACAGACAAAGCTTTCTTT; CDR3: CASSKAGTDKAFF
D: NA; size: few; J: TRBJ2-3; V: TRBV14; DNA: TGTGCCAGCAGCCAAGTCGGGGTCTCCACAGATACGCAGTATTTT; CDR3: CASSQVGVSTDTQYF
D: TRBD2; size: NA; J: TRBJ2-1; V: TRBV9; DNA: TGTGCCAGCAGGTTTAGCGGGGGTGAGCAGTTCTTC; CDR3: CASRFSGGEQFF
D: NA; size: many; J: TRBJ2-3; V: TRBV21-1; DNA: TGTGCCAGCAGCCTCCAGGGAGGGGACCCAGATACGCAGTATTTT; CDR3: CASSLQGGDPDTQYF
D: NA; size: NA; J: TRBJ2-3; V: TRBV9; DNA: TGTACCAGCAGCGTAGCTAGGGACTGGATAAGCACAGATACGCAGTATTTT; CDR3: CTSSVARDWISTDTQYF
D: TRBD1; size: NA; J: TRBJ1-1; V: TRBV29-1; DNA: TGCAGCGCCACAGGGGCTGAAGCTTTCTTT; CDR3: CSATGAEAFF
D: NA; size: many; J: TRBJ2-5; V: TRBV10-3; DNA: TGTGCCATCACACCCGGACAGAACCAAGAGACCCAGTACTTC; CDR3: CAITPGQNQETQYF
D: TRBD1; size: NA; J: TRBJ1-5; V: TRBV18; DNA: TGTGCCAGCTCACCCTCGATGACAGGGGGCAATCAGCCCCAGCATTTT; CDR3: CASSPSMTGGNQPQHF
D: TRBD1; size: NA; J: TRBJ1-4; V: TRBV28; DNA: TGTGCCAGCAGTCTAGCCGGGACAGGGGGCATTGATGAAAAACTGTTTTTT; CDR3: CASSLAGTGGIDEKLFF
D: NA; size: NA; J: TRBJ2-7; V: TRBV5-5; DNA: TGTGCCAGCAGCCTTGGCGCCGGGGGACCGGGTGAGCAGTACTTC; CDR3: CASSLGAGGPGEQYF
D: NA; size: NA; J: TRBJ2-1; V: TRBV7-2; DNA: TGTGCCAGCAGCTTCGACTACAGGCAGGGCAGTGAGCAGTTCTTC; CDR3: CASSFDYRQGSEQFF
D: TRBD2; size: few; J: TRBJ2-1; V: TRBV9; DNA: TGTGCCAGCAGCGTATCTAGCGGATACAATGAGCAGTTCTTC; CDR3: CASSVSSGYNEQFF
D: TRBD2; size: NA; J: TRBJ2-7; V: TRBV27; DNA: TGTGCCAGCAGGGTAGCGGGGGACCCCTACGAGCAGTACTTC; CDR3: CASRVAGDPYEQYF
D: TRBD1; size: once; J: TRBJ2-7; V: TRBV30; DNA: TGTGCCTGGGGAAAGACAGGGAAAAGGTACGAGCAGTACTTC; CDR3: CAWGKTGKRYEQYF
D: NA; size: few; J: TRBJ2-7; V: TRBV18; DNA: TGTGCCAGCTCACTTACCCTGGACAGCGAGCAGTACTTC; CDR3: CASSLTLDSEQYF
D: TRBD2; size: NA; J: TRBJ2-3; V: TRBV7-2; DNA: TGTGCCAGCTTAGGCCTGACTAGCGTATTTTCGGATACGCAGTATTTT; CDR3: CASLGLTSVFSDTQYF
D: NA; size: few; J: TRBJ2-5; V: TRBV20-1; DNA: TGCAGTGCTAGATGGCAGGGAGGAAGTGAGACCCAGTACTTC; CDR3: CSARWQGGSETQYF
D: NA; size: NA; J: TRBJ1-2; V: TRBV25-1; DNA: TGTGCCAGCAGTGAACGCGGCCGATATGGCTACACCTTC; CDR3: CASSERGRYGYTF
D: NA; size: NA; J: TRBJ2-2; V: TRBV7-2; DNA: TGTGCCAGCAGCTTTGTTCACGCGGACACCGGGGAGCTGTTTTTT; CDR3: CASSFVHADTGELFF
D: NA; size: few; J: TRBJ2-7; V: TRBV5-5; DNA: TGTGCCAGCAGCTTCATGGCGGTAGCCTCCTACGAGCAGTACTTC; CDR3: CASSFMAVASYEQYF
D: NA; size: NA; J: TRBJ2-7; V: TRBV18; DNA: TGTGCCAGCTCACCACGGGTCCCGGCCTACGAGCAGTACTTC; CDR3: CASSPRVPAYEQYF
D: NA; size: NA; J: TRBJ2-5; V: TRBV6-6; DNA: TGTGCCAGCAGTTACCCCGGGGAGACCCAGTACTTC; CDR3: CASSYPGETQYF
D: TRBD1; size: once; J: TRBJ1-6; V: TRBV27; DNA: TGTGCCAGCAGTCGGAAGGGACAGAATAATTCACCCCTCCACTTT; CDR3: CASSRKGQNNSPLHF
D: NA; size: NA; J: TRBJ1-1; V: TRBV29-1; DNA: TGCAGCGCCGGCAGGGAGAGCACTGAAGCTTTCTTT; CDR3: CSAGRESTEAFF
D: NA; size: NA; J: TRBJ1-4; V: TRBV6-6; DNA: TGTGCCTGCAACCAGGGGTTCACTAATGAAAAACTGTTTTTT; CDR3: CACNQGFTNEKLFF
D: NA; size: NA; J: TRBJ2-5; V: TRBV9; DNA: TGTGCCAGCAGCGTAGTCGGAGGCGGTGGTGTCGGTGAGCAGTACTTC; CDR3: CASSVVGGGGVGEQYF
D: TRBD2; size: few; J: TRBJ2-1; V: TRBV5-1; DNA: TGCGCCAGCAGCACAACTAGCGGGGGGGTCGGAGAGCAGTTCTTC; CDR3: CASSTTSGGVGEQFF
D: NA; size: NA; J: TRBJ1-1; V: TRBV5-1; DNA: TGCGCCAGCAGCTTGGAGGTGGCTTCTGTATCGCGTACTGAAGCTTTCTTT; CDR3: CASSLEVASVSRTEAFF
D: NA; size: few; J: TRBJ2-7; V: TRBV25-1; DNA: TGTGCCAGCAGTCCCCTTCCCGTCGGGAGTAACCACGAGCAGTACTTC; CDR3: CASSPLPVGSNHEQYF
D: NA; size: NA; J: TRBJ2-7; V: TRBV2; DNA: TGTGCCAGCAAGTCTCGGAGGGCGGGTGCATCCTACGAGCAGTACTTC; CDR3: CASKSRRAGASYEQYF